This T cell receptor (beta chain) was sequenced during a study of blood T cell repertoires in COVID-19. In the study overall: Samples of COVID-19 (acute and convalescent) were obtained from the United States, Italy and Spain. T cells, B-cell-depleted T cells, or PBMCs supplied cDNA or gDNA.

Under the authors' procedure: Reference gene primer amplification gave estimated nucleated cell counts. This table comes from immunoSEQ multiplex PCR, and its TCRdb copy is limited to in-frame clones, with some not included. Clonal size and the V and J genes are those of that table, whereas D and trimming came from the DNA. The sample has 130,000 or so clones, about 87% seen once; the top ten hold around 2.1%. The source is a woman aged 50 to 60 with acute or convalescent COVID-19. Sequencing input: peripheral blood.

The CDR3 region is CASSSLREGYGYTF. The DNA of the CDR3 is TGTGCCAGCTCGTCACTCAGGGAAGGCTATGGCTACACCTTC. V gene TRBV18 combines with J gene TRBJ1-2; maybe TRBD1 (5 bases). Trimming pared 6 bases from V and 4 bases from J, leaving 15 bases between. The CDR3 has 14 amino acids. Germline values: CDR1 KGHSH, CDR2 LQKENI.